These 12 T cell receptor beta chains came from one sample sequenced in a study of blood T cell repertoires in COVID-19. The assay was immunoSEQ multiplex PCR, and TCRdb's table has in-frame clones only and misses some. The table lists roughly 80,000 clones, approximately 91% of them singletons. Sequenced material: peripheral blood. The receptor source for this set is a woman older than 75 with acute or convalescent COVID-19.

The CDR3 sequence: CASSGQGHTEAFF. The DNA for the CDR3 is TGTGCCAGTAGTGGGCAGGGGCACACTGAAGCTTTCTTT. The rearrangement joins TRBV19 to TRBJ1-1, with D possibly TRBD1 on 6 matching bases. The CDR3 length is 13 residues. Trimming shortened V by 5 bases and J by 3 bases, and 10 bases separated the two germline ends. Germline V lookup: CDR1 LNHDA, CDR2 SQIVND (reference sequence).

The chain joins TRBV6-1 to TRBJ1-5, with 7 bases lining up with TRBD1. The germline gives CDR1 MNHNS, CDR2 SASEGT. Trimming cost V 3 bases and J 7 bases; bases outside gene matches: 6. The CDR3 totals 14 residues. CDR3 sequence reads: CASSDSGGGQPQHF. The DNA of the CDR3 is TGTGCCAGCAGTGATTCAGGGGGAGGACAGCCCCAGCATTTT.

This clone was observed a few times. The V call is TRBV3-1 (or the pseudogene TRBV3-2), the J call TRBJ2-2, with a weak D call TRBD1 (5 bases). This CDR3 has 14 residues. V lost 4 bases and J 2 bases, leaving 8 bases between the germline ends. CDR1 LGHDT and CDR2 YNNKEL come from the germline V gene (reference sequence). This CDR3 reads CASSLGQNTGELFF. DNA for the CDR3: TGTGCCAGCAGCCTAGGACAAAACACCGGGGAGCTGTTTTTT.

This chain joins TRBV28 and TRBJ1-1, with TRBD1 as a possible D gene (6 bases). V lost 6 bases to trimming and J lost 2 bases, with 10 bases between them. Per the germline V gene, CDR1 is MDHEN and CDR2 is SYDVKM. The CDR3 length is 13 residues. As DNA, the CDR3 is TGTGCCAGCAGCAGGGGTCTAAACACTGAAGCTTTCTTT. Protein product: CASSRGLNTEAFF.

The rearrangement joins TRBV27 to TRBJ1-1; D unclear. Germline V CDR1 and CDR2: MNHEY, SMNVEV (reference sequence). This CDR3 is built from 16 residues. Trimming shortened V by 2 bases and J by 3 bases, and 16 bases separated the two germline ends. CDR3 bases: TGTGCCAGCAGTTTAGAGGCGCCGATACCTTACACTGAAGCTTTCTTT. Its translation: CASSLEAPIPYTEAFF.

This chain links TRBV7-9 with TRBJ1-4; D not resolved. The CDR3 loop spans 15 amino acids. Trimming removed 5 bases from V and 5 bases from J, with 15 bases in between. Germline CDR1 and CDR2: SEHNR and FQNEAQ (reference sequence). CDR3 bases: TGTGCCAGCAGCCTCAACAGAGCGGGAAATGAAAAACTGTTTTTT. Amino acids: CASSLNRAGNEKLFF.

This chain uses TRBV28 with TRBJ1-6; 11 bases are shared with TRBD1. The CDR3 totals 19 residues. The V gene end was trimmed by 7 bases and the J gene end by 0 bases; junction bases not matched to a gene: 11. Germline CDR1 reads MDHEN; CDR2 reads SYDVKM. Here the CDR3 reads CASTRVWDRGSSYNSPLHF. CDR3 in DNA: TGTGCCAGCACGAGAGTCTGGGACAGGGGGAGCTCCTATAATTCACCCCTCCACTTT.

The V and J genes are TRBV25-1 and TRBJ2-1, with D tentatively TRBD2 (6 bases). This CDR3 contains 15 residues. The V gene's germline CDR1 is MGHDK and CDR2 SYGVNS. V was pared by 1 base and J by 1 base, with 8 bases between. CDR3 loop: CASSESRGSYNEQFF. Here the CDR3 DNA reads TGTGCCAGCAGTGAATCGCGGGGATCCTACAATGAGCAGTTCTTC.

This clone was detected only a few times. CDR3 region: CASSSGQGNEKLFF. DNA for the CDR3: TGTGCCAGCAGCTCGGGACAGGGGAATGAAAAACTGTTTTTT. This chain uses TRBV7-6 with TRBJ1-4; TRBD1 aligns across 10 bases. Germline CDR1 reads SGHVS; CDR2 reads FNYEAQ. After removal of 4 bases from V and 5 bases from J, the junction contained 1 base not matched to a gene. CDR3 size: 14 residues. Looking up the rest from reference TRBV7-6 and TRBJ1-4 gives the full variable domain: GAGVSQSPRYKVTKRGQDVALRCDPISGHVSLYWYRQALGQGPEFLTYFNYEAQQDKSGLPNDRFSAERPEGSISTLTIQRTEQRDSAMYRCASSSGQGNEKLFFGSGTQLSVL.

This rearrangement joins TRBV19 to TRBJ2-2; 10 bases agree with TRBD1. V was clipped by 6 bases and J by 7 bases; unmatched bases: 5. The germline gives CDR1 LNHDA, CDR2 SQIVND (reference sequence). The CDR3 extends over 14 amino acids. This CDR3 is CASRRQGAIGELFF. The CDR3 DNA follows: TGTGCCAGTAGAAGACAGGGGGCAATCGGGGAGCTGTTTTTT.

CDR3 nucleotide sequence: TGTGCCAGCAGCCAATTTGGCGGGAGCTCCTACGAGCAGTACTTC. Translation: CASSQFGGSSYEQYF. The chain joins TRBV4-2 to TRBJ2-7; 7 positions agree with TRBD2. V gave up 2 bases and J gave up 0 bases; unmatched junction bases: 4. This CDR3 has 15 residues. Germline assignment: CDR1 LGHNA and CDR2 YNFKEQ.

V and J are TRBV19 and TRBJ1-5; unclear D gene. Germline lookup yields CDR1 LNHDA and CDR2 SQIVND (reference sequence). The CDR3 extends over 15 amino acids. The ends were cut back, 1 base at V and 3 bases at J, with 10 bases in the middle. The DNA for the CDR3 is TGTGCCAGTAGTATAGGCCGGAGCTACAATCAGCCCCAGCATTTT. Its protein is CASSIGRSYNQPQHF.